These T cell receptor beta chains were read from a single sample in a study of shared clonotypes between healthy human individuals. TCRdb keeps only in-frame clones here, not all; method: immunoSEQ multiplex PCR. The profile shows about 2.4 million clones, roughly 92% of them singletons. Sequencing was performed on naive CD4+ T cells sorted from blood. The source is a man aged 18 to 29 in good health. CDR3s include the opening cysteine and the closing phenylalanine or tryptophan. A D gene is named only where the DNA matches it firmly. Clone size is shown for a subset of rows, as once, few, many or a class of expanded clone.

TGTGCCAGCAGTGAAGTCGGGACAGTCGGTGAGCAGTTCTTC CASSEVGTVGEQFF TRBJ2-1 . TRBD1 TRBV6-1
TGTGCCAGCAGTTCGACGGGAGTAATGGGGACAAGAGGGAATCAGCCCCAGCATTTT CASSSTGVMGTRGNQPQHF TRBJ1-5 . . TRBV28
TGTGCCAGCAGTACCCGACAGGGGCCACCCCTCCACTTT CASSTRQGPPLHF TRBJ1-6 . TRBD1 TRBV28
TGTGCCAGCAGTGTTGAGAGGGACTCACCCCTCCACTTT CASSVERDSPLHF TRBJ1-6 . . TRBV6-4
TGTGCCAGCAGTCCTAGACAGGCACGTGGCTACACCTTC CASSPRQARGYTF TRBJ1-2 . . TRBV28
TGTGCCAGCAGTTACTCAGGACTAGCGGGAGGGAAGCGGGAGACCCAGTACTTC CASSYSGLAGGKRETQYF TRBJ2-5 . TRBD2 TRBV5-4
TGTGCCAGCAGCCAGGTAATTACAGGGGGCGCTGGCTACGAGCAGTACTTC CASSQVITGGAGYEQYF TRBJ2-7 . TRBD1 TRBV4-2
TGCGCCAGCAGCCCGGGACTAGCGGGGTTATCTGGGGCCAACGTCCTGACTTTC CASSPGLAGLSGANVLTF TRBJ2-6 . TRBD2 TRBV5-1
TGTGCCAGCAGCTTGGTCACAGGGGGCCGTGAGACCCAGTACTTC CASSLVTGGRETQYF TRBJ2-5 . TRBD1 TRBV5-6
TGTGCCAGCAGTTTAGCGGGGGACCCCTACGAGCAGTACTTC CASSLAGDPYEQYF TRBJ2-7 . TRBD2 TRBV6-6
TGTTACCCCGAGGCTGAAGCTTTCTTT CYPEAEAFF TRBJ1-1 few . TRBV30
TGTGCCAGCAGCCAAGATCGGATACTCTCAGGGAAACTAGAGCCTGAAAAACTGTTTTTT CASSQDRILSGKLEPEKLFF TRBJ1-4 . . TRBV4-2
TGTGCCAGCAGCTTAGTGGGATCCGCTGAAGCTTTCTTT CASSLVGSAEAFF TRBJ1-1 once . TRBV7-2
TGTGCCAGCTCCCCTATGGGGTACGAGCAGTACTTC CASSPMGYEQYF TRBJ2-7 . . TRBV18
TGCGCCAGCAGCTTGGCCGGGCCAGCGAACACCGGGGAGCTGTTTTTT CASSLAGPANTGELFF TRBJ2-2 . . TRBV5-1
TGCGCCAGCGGCACAGGGGCAGAGACCCAGTACTTC CASGTGAETQYF TRBJ2-5 once TRBD1 TRBV10-2
TGCGCCAGCAGCTTAGGGGGACCTGCGGCTGGAAACACCATATATTTT CASSLGGPAAGNTIYF TRBJ1-3 . . TRBV5-1
TGTGCCAGCTCACCTCCGGCGGAGGCAGATACGCAGTATTTT CASSPPAEADTQYF TRBJ2-3 once . TRBV18
TGTGCCTGGACCCTTCCCGGGGGAAAAGATACGCAGTATTTT CAWTLPGGKDTQYF TRBJ2-3 . . TRBV30
TGTGCCAGCAGCACCTCCGGGACCCAGCCCGCAGATACGCAGTATTTT CASSTSGTQPADTQYF TRBJ2-3 once . TRBV7-2
TGTGCCACCATGTTGGCTCTCGGGAGGGTCGGGGAGCTGTTTTTT CATMLALGRVGELFF TRBJ2-2 . TRBD2 TRBV6-6
TGTGCCAGCAGGGTCGACAGGGCTAATTCACCCCTCCACTTT CASRVDRANSPLHF TRBJ1-6 . TRBD1 TRBV7-2
TGTGCCAGCAGCTTTCAGGGAGGTGCCGGGGAGCTGTTTTTT CASSFQGGAGELFF TRBJ2-2 . . TRBV11-2
TGCGCCAGCAGCTTGGCCGGGACAGGCTCCTACGAGCAGTACTTC CASSLAGTGSYEQYF TRBJ2-7 . TRBD1 TRBV5-1
TGTGCCAGCAGCTTGAACGGGGGGAACACTGAAGCTTTCTTT CASSLNGGNTEAFF TRBJ1-1 . . TRBV5-6
TGTGCCAGCCGGGTAGGCGGTACGGTGAATGGCTACACCTTC CASRVGGTVNGYTF TRBJ1-2 few . TRBV7-9
TGCAGTGCTAGCCGGGGTTTCGAAGCTTTCTTT CSASRGFEAFF TRBJ1-1 few . TRBV20-1
TGTGCCAGTAACCAGAGGTATGCAGATACGCAGTATTTT CASNQRYADTQYF TRBJ2-3 . . TRBV19
TGTGCCAGCAGTACCCCCGGGGGATTCACAGATACGCAGTATTTT CASSTPGGFTDTQYF TRBJ2-3 . . TRBV27
TGTGCCAGCAGCTTAGCCAACCGGGAGATCTCCTACAATGAGCAGTTCTTC CASSLANREISYNEQFF TRBJ2-1 once . TRBV7-8
TGTGCCACCGCGGGGAGGGGGAACACTGAAGCTTTCTTT CATAGRGNTEAFF TRBJ1-1 . . TRBV15
TGCAGCGGAAACGACGCCTACGAGCAGTACTTC CSGNDAYEQYF TRBJ2-7 . . TRBV29-1
TGTGCCAGCTCACAACGGGTCGAGGAGACCCAGTACTTC CASSQRVEETQYF TRBJ2-5 . . TRBV18
TGCGCCAGCAGCTGGGGCCGGGACTACCAAGAGACCCAGTACTTC CASSWGRDYQETQYF TRBJ2-5 . . TRBV5-1
TGTGCCATCAGTCCGACAGGGGTTAACTATGGCTACACCTTC CAISPTGVNYGYTF TRBJ1-2 once TRBD1 TRBV10-3
TGTGCCAGCAGTTCCCCAGCGGGCTACACCTTC CASSSPAGYTF TRBJ1-2 . . TRBV28
TGTGCCAGCAGCTCTGACAGCAACTCTGGAAACACCATATATTTT CASSSDSNSGNTIYF TRBJ1-3 . . TRBV5-4
TGTGCCAGCAAGGACAGCTGGGGGTATAATTCACCCCTCCACTTT CASKDSWGYNSPLHF TRBJ1-6 few . TRBV25-1
TGTGCCAGCAGTGAACGCCCTAGCGGGAGCTACGAGCAGTACTTC CASSERPSGSYEQYF TRBJ2-7 . TRBD2 TRBV2
TGTGCCAGCAGCCTCACTAGCGGGGGGAGTGCTACGCAGTATTTT CASSLTSGGSATQYF TRBJ2-3 . TRBD2 TRBV11-2
TGTGCCAGCAGTTCCCTTATCCGGGACAGGGGTTCACCCCTCCACTTT CASSSLIRDRGSPLHF TRBJ1-6 . TRBD1 TRBV28
TGTGCCAGCAGCCCCAGACTAGCGGGAGGGACTTATGAGCAGTTCTTC CASSPRLAGGTYEQFF TRBJ2-1 . TRBD2 TRBV5-4
TGTGCCACCAGCAGTGACAGGGTCGGCGGGGAGCTGTTTTTT CATSSDRVGGELFF TRBJ2-2 . TRBD1 TRBV15
TGTGCCAGTAGTCCCCGCGGGCAGTTAGAGACCCAGTACTTC CASSPRGQLETQYF TRBJ2-5 once . TRBV19
TGCAGCGTTGAGACCGGGACAGGGACGGGGACCCAGTACTTC CSVETGTGTGTQYF TRBJ2-5 . TRBD1 TRBV29-1
TGTGCCAGCAGCTCGGGACAGTTGGGGCAGCCCCAGCATTTT CASSSGQLGQPQHF TRBJ1-5 . TRBD1 TRBV7-2
TGTGCCTGGAGCGGACGGGATAATTCACCCCTCCACTTT CAWSGRDNSPLHF TRBJ1-6 few . TRBV30
TGTGCCAGTAGTATAGAGGGCTACAATGAGCAGTTCTTC CASSIEGYNEQFF TRBJ2-1 . . TRBV19